This TCR beta chain was recorded in a study of cytomegalovirus exposure and HLA in healthy donors. It was with 60 Vbeta and 13 Jbeta primers that the PCR ran. Sequencing was performed with immunoSEQ multiplex PCR; in TCRdb, only in-frame clones are kept and a portion is missing. The sample lists 110,000 or so clones, over 70% occurring once. Study-wide points: Being indistinguishable, some V segments were excluded, TRBV6-2 and TRBV6-3 among them. Later examination showed HLA-associated TCR beta chains had greater clonal expansion than equally common others. When analyzed later, a missense DCLRE1C variant was found to be linked to TCR beta V- and J-gene trimming.

Germline assignment: CDR1 SGHRS and CDR2 YFSETQ. The CDR3 runs 16 residues. V dropped 4 bases and J dropped 2; count of bases not matched to a gene: 8. On this clone itself: Its antigen is unidentified. Additional DNA sequences in this sample encode the identical CDR3.

The chain carries TRBV5-1 and TRBJ2-7; 11 bases agree with TRBD2. This receptor was obtained from a woman in her thirties or forties in good health and CMV-seropositive. The sequenced sample was PBMCs. In nucleotides, the CDR3 is TGCGCCAGCAGCCGCGGACTAGCGGGCTCCGCCTACGAGCAGTACTTC. It encodes CASSRGLAGSAYEQYF.